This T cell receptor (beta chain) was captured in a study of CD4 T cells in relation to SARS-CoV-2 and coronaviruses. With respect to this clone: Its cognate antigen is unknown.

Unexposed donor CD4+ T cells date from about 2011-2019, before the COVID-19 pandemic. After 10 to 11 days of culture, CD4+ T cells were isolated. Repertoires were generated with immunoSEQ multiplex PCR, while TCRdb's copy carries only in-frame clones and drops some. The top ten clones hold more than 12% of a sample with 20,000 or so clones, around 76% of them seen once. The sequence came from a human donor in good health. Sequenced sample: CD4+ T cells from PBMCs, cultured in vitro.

The DNA of the CDR3 is TGTGCCAGCAGCCAAGATAACGCGGGACCCTACTCCTACGAGCAGTACTTC. Translation: CASSQDNAGPYSYEQYF. This rearrangement joins TRBV3-1 (or the pseudogene TRBV3-2) to TRBJ2-7; a possible D gene is TRBD2 (6 bases). Trimming shortened V by 0 bases and J by 0 bases, and 15 bases separated the two germline ends. This CDR3 region has 17 residues. The germline V gene has CDR1 LGHDT and CDR2 YNNKEL (reference sequence).